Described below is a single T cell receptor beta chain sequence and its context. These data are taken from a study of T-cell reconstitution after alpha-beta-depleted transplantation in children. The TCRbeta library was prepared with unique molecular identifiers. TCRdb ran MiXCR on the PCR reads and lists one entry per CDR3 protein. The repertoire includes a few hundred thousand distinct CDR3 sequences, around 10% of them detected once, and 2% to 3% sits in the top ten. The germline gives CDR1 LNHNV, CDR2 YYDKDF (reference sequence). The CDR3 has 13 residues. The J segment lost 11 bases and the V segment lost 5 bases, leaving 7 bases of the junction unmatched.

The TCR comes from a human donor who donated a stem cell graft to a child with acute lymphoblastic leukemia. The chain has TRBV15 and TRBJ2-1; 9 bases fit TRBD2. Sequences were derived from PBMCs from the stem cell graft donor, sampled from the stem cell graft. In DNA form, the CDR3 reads TGTGCCACCAGCTGGCTAGCGGGACCGAAGCAGTTCTTC. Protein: CATSWLAGPKQFF.